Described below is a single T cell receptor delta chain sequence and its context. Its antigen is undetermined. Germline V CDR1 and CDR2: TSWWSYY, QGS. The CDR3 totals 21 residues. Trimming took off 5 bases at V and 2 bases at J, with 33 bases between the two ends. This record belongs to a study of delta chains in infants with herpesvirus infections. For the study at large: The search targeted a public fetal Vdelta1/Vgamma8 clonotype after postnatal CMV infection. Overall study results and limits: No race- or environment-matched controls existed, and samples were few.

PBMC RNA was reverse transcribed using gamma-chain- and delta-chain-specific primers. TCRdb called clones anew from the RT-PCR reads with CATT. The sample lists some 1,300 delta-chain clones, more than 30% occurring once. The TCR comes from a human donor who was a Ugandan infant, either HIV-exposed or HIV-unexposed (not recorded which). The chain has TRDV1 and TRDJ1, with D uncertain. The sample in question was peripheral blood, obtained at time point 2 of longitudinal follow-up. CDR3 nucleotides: TGTGCTCTTGGGAACCCAAAACAGACACTATCGATGGAGGGAGTGACCGATAAACTCATCTTT. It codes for CALGNPKQTLSMEGVTDKLIF.